This entry concerns a single T cell receptor (beta chain). Profiling relied on immunoSEQ multiplex PCR, and the TCRdb table lists in-frame clones only, not all of them. The table has 150,000 to 200,000 clones, about 84% seen once. The data belong to a study of blood T cell repertoires in COVID-19. Study members were between about 18 and 89 years old and lived in 24 US regions. Cohorts were determined from participant-reported clinical history. The germline V gene encodes CDR1 SGHRS and CDR2 YFSETQ. V shed 4 bases, J shed 4 bases, and the junction held 10 bases outside the gene matches. The CDR3 has 15 amino acids.

The sequencing input was PBMCs or T cells enriched from blood (not recorded which). The source is a woman in her 30s who had recovered from COVID-19. The J gene is TRBJ1-1, the V gene TRBV5-1; 7 positions agree with TRBD1. CDR3 in DNA: TGCGCCAGCAGCCCCGGACAGGCGGGAGGCACTGAAGCTTTCTTT. Translated: CASSPGQAGGTEAFF.